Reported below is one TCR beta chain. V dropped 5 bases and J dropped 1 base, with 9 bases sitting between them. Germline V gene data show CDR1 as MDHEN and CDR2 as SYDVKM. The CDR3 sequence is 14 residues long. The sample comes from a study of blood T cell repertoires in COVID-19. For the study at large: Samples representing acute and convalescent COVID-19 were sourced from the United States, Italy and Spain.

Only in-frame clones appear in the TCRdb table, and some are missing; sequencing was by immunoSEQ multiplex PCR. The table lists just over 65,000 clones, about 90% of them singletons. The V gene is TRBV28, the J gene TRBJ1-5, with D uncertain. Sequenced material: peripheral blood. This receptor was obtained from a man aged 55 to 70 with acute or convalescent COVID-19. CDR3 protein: CASSREQSNQPQHF. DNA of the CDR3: TGTGCCAGCAGTCGAGAACAGAGCAATCAGCCCCAGCATTTT. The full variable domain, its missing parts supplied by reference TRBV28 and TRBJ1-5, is DVKVTQSSRYLVKRTGEKVFLECVQDMDHENMFWYRQDPGLGLRLIYFSYDVKMKEKGDIPEGYSVSREKKERFSLILESASTNQTSMYLCASSREQSNQPQHFGDGTRLSIL.